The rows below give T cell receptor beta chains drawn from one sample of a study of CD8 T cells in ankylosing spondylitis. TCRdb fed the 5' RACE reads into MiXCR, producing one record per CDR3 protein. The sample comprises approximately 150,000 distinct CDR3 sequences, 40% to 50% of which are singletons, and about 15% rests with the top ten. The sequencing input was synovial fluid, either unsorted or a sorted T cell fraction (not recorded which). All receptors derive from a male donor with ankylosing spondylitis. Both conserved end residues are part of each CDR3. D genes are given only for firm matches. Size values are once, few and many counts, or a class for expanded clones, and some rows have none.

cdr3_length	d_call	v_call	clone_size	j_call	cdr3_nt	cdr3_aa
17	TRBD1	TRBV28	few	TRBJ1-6	TGTGCCAGCAGTCCCGGGACAGGTTTTTCCTATAATTCACCCCTCCACTTT	CASSPGTGFSYNSPLHF
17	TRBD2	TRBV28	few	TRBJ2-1	TGTGCCAGCAGTCCCCTACCGAGCGGGAGTCCCCTTTCTGGTCAGTTCTTC	CASSPLPSGSPLSGQFF
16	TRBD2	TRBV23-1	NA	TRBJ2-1	TGCGCCAGCAGTCACCCCCGGGACTACCTCTACAATGAGCAGTTCTTC	CASSHPRDYLYNEQFF
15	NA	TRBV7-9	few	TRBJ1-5	TGTGCCAGCAGCTTAACGGCGGAGAGCAATCAGCCCCAGCATTTT	CASSLTAESNQPQHF
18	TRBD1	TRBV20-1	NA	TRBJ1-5	TGCAGTGCTAGAGTGGTGGGACAGGGGCCGTCTCGCGGTCAGCCCCAGCATTTT	CSARVVGQGPSRGQPQHF
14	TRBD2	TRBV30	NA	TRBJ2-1	TGTGCCTGGAGTGTTGTTAGCGGGTACAATGAGCAGTTCTTC	CAWSVVSGYNEQFF
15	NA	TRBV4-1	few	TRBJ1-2	TGCGCCAGCAGCCAAGCTCTAAGGGGCAACGATGGCTACACCTTC	CASSQALRGNDGYTF
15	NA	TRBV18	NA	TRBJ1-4	TGTGCCAGCTCACCGCACAGGGTTACTAATGAAAAACTGTTTTTT	CASSPHRVTNEKLFF
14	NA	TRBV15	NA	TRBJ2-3	TGTGCCACCAGCAGAGAAGCTCGGGGAGATACGCAGTATTTT	CATSREARGDTQYF
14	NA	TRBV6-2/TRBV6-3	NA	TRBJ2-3	TGTGCCAGCAGTTATGGGGCTAGCACAGATACGCAGTATTTT	CASSYGASTDTQYF
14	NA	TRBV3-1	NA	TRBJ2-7	TGTGCCAGCAGCCCCACCTTACTAGGACACGAGCAGTACTTC	CASSPTLLGHEQYF
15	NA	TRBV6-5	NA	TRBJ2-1	TGTGCCAGCAGTTACTCATCACGGGAGCCAAATGAGCAGTTCTTC	CASSYSSREPNEQFF
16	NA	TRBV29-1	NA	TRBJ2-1	TGCAGCGTTGAAGATTACGTAGTGTACTCCTACAATGAGCAGTTCTTC	CSVEDYVVYSYNEQFF
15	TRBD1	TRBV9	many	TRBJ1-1	TGTGCCAGCAGCGTGTTTGGGACAGGGGATACTGAAGCTTTCTTT	CASSVFGTGDTEAFF
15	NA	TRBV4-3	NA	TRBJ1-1	TGCGCCAGCAGCCAAGTGAGGGGCGCGGGCACTGAAGCTTTCTTT	CASSQVRGAGTEAFF
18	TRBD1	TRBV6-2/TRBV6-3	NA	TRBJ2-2	TGTGCCAGCAGTTATCCCCGGGACAGGGAAATGGAATACGGGGAGCTGTTTTTT	CASSYPRDREMEYGELFF
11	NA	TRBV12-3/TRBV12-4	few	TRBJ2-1	TGTGCCAGCTCCGGTCTTAATGAGCAGTTCTTC	CASSGLNEQFF
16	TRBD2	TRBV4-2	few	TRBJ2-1	TGTGCCAGCAGCCAAGGCGTAGCGGGGGGATACAATGAGCAGTTCTTC	CASSQGVAGGYNEQFF
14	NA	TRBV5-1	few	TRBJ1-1	TGCGCCAGCAGCTTACGGCGAACCGACACTGAAGCTTTCTTT	CASSLRRTDTEAFF
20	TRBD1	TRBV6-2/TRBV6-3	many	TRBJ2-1	TGTGCCAGCAGTCCCTATCCACCCGGGGACAGAGGGGCGGCCAACAATGAGCAGTTCTTC	CASSPYPPGDRGAANNEQFF
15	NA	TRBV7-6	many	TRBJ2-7	TGTGCCAGCAGCTTAGGCGGTTTAAATACCTACGAGCAGTACTTC	CASSLGGLNTYEQYF
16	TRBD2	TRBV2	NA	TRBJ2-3	TGTGCCAGCAGTGAAAAGACTAGCGGGAGTTTGGATACGCAGTATTTT	CASSEKTSGSLDTQYF
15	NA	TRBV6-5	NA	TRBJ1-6	TGTGCCAGCAGTTACTCTGGGGGGCCTTTGAGGCCCCTCCACTTT	CASSYSGGPLRPLHF
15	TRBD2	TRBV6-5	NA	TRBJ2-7	TGTGCCAGCAGTTACTTTGCGGGAGAGTACTACGAGCAGTACTTC	CASSYFAGEYYEQYF
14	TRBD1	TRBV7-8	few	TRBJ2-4	TGTGCCAGCAGCCATGACAGGGTCAAAAACATTCAGTACTTC	CASSHDRVKNIQYF
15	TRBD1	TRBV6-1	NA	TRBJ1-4	TGTGCCAGCAGGCCTACGACAGGGAGGATTGAAAAACTGTTTTTT	CASRPTTGRIEKLFF
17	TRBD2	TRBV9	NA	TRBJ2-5	TGTGCCAGCAGCGCTAGCCTAGCGGGAGGGCCGGGGGAGACCCAGTACTTC	CASSASLAGGPGETQYF
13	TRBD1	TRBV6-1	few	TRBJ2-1	TGTGCCAGCAGTGGGACAGGGCTCAATGAGCAGTTCTTC	CASSGTGLNEQFF